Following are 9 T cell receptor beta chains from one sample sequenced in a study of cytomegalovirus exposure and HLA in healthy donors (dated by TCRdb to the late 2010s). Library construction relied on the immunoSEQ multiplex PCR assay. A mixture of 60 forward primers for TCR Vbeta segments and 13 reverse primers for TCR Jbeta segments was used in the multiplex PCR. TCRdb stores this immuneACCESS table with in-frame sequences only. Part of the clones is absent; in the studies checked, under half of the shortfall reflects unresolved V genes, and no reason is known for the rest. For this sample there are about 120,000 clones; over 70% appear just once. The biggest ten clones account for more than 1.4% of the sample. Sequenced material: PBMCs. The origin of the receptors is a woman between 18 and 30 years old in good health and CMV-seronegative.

CDR3: CASSSRGSGTEAFF. The CDR3 bases are TGTGCCAGCAGCAGCCGGGGGAGTGGCACTGAAGCTTTCTTT. The rearrangement links TRBV27 to TRBJ1-1, with D perhaps matching TRBD1 (5 bases). CDR3 length: 14 amino acids. Germline CDR1 MNHEY, CDR2 SMNVEV (reference sequence). Trimming left V 6 bases short and J 4 bases short, with 15 bases between.

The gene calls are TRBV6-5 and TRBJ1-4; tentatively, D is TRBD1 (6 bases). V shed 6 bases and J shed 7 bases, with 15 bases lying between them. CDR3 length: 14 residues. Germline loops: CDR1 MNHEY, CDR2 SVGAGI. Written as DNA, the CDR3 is TGTGCCAGCAGCGGACAGTCTCTCACTGAAAAACTGTTTTTT. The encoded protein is CASSGQSLTEKLFF.

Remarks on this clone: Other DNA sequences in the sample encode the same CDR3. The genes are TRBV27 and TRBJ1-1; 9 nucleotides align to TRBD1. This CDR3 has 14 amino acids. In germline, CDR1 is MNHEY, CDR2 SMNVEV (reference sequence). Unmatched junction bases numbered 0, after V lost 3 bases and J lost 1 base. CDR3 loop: CASSLTGGNTEAFF. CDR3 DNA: TGTGCCAGCAGTTTGACAGGGGGGAACACTGAAGCTTTCTTT.

The CDR3 DNA reads as TGTGCCAGCAGCTTGCAGGGCCTGGAATCCCAGTACTTC. As protein: CASSLQGLESQYF. The chain joins TRBV5-8 to TRBJ2-5; possible D gene TRBD1, 5 bases. Germline V lookup: CDR1 SGHTS, CDR2 YDEGEE. This CDR3 is built from 13 residues. V lost 1 base to trimming and J lost 9 bases, with 13 bases between them. The complete variable domain, with remaining parts taken from reference TRBV5-8 and TRBJ2-5, reads EAGVTQSPTHLIKTRGQQATLRCSPISGHTSVYWYQQALGLGLQFLLWYDEGEERNRGNFPPRFSGRQFPNYSSELNVNALELEDSALYLCASSLQGLESQYFGPGTRLLVL.

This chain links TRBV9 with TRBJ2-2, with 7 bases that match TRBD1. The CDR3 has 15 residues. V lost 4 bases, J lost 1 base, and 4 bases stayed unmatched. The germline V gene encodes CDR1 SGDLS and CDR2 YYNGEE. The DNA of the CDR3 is TGTGCCAGCAGCTTGAGGACAGGGAACACCGGGGAGCTGTTTTTT. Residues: CASSLRTGNTGELFF.

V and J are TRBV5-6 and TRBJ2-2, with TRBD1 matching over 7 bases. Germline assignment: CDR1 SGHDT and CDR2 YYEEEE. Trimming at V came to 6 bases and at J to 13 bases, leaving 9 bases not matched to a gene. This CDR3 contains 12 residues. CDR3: CASNNDREWLFF. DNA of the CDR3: TGTGCCAGCAACAACGACAGGGAATGGCTGTTTTTT. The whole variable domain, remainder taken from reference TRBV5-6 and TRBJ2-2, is DAGVTQSPTHLIKTRGQQVTLRCSPKSGHDTVSWYQQALGQGPQFIFQYYEEEERQRGNFPDRFSGHQFPNYSSELNVNALLLGDSALYLCASNNDREWLFFGEGSRLTVL.

CDR3 sequence: CASSRTGGENYGYTF. DNA of the CDR3: TGTGCCAGCAGCAGGACAGGGGGCGAAAACTATGGCTACACCTTC. J is TRBJ1-2 and V is TRBV6-5, with TRBD1 identical over 11 bases. V lost 6 bases, J lost 2 bases, and 5 bases stayed unmatched. The CDR3 totals 15 residues. Germline V CDR1 and CDR2: MNHEY, SVGAGI.

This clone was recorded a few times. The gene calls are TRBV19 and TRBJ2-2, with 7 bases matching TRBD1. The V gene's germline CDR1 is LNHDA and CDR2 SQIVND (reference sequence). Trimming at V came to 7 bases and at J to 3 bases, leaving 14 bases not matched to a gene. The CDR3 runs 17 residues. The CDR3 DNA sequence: TGTGCCAGTACGGGACAGCGAAACTCATTGCACACCGGGGAGCTGTTTTTT. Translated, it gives CASTGQRNSLHTGELFF.

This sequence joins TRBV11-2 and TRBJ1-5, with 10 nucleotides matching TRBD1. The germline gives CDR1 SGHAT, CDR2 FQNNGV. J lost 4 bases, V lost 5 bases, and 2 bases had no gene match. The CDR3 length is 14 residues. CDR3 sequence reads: CASSPDRGNQPQHF. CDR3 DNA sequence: TGTGCCAGCAGCCCGGACAGGGGGAATCAGCCCCAGCATTTT.